These T cell receptor beta chains were read from a single sample in a study of T cell responses to AZD1222 COVID-19 vaccine. Libraries were prepared by immunoSEQ multiplex PCR; TCRdb keeps only in-frame clonotypes and omits some of them. The sample has 110,000 or so clones; roughly nine tenths are singletons. Sequences were derived from peripheral blood, sampled on day 0 of AZD1222 vaccination. These receptors were taken from an adult in good health. Both conserved end residues are part of each CDR3. D genes are given only for firm matches. The size field is filled for only some rows; it gives once, few, many or a size class.

d_gene,v_gene,abundance,j_gene,CDR3nt,CDR3aa
TRBD1,TRBV18,.,TRBJ1-1,TGTGCCAGCTCAAAAACCGGGACAGGGGGTCTTAATGAAGCTTTCTTT,CASSKTGTGGLNEAFF
.,TRBV5-1,.,TRBJ1-1,TGCGCCAGCAGCCGGGGCCGGAACACTGAAGCTTTCTTT,CASSRGRNTEAFF
TRBD1,TRBV12-3/TRBV12-4,.,TRBJ1-3,TGTGCCAACCGACAGGGGAAGGGTAACACCATATATTTT,CANRQGKGNTIYF
.,TRBV5-1,.,TRBJ1-2,TGCGCCAGCAGTCCTCAGGGCTATGGCTACACCTTC,CASSPQGYGYTF
.,TRBV10-3,few,TRBJ2-3,TGTGCCACCCGCCGGTTATCCACAGATACGCAGTATTTT,CATRRLSTDTQYF
TRBD1,TRBV5-4,.,TRBJ1-2,TGTGCCAGCAGCGTAGAGACAGGGGCCGACTATGGCTACACCTTC,CASSVETGADYGYTF
.,TRBV29-1,.,TRBJ1-5,TGCAGCGTTTCCCCAGGTCCCACCAATCAGCCCCAGCATTTT,CSVSPGPTNQPQHF
TRBD2,TRBV9,.,TRBJ2-1,TGTGCCAGCAGCCCGAGAGGAGCGGGAAACGGTGAGCAGTTCTTC,CASSPRGAGNGEQFF
.,TRBV6-1,.,TRBJ1-5,TGTGCCAGCAGTGAAGGAAGGGAACGTCAGCCCCAGCATTTT,CASSEGRERQPQHF
.,TRBV24-1,few,TRBJ1-2,TGTGCCACCAGTCTAGGGAACTATGGCTACACCTTC,CATSLGNYGYTF
TRBD1,TRBV7-9,.,TRBJ1-6,TGTGCCAGCAGCAGGGACAGGAGCTCCTATAATTCACCCCTCCACTTT,CASSRDRSSYNSPLHF
.,TRBV2,.,TRBJ1-5,TGTGCCAGCAGTGGGTCATTGGGGACTCATAGCAATCAGCCCCAGCATTTT,CASSGSLGTHSNQPQHF
.,TRBV6-5,once,TRBJ1-2,TGTGCCAGCACCGTGACCGTCCCTTTAGTGCGCTACACCTTC,CASTVTVPLVRYTF
TRBD2,TRBV3-1/TRBV3-2,.,TRBJ2-2,TGTGCCAGCAGCCAAGATCTTGGTAGCGGGAGGGCGAACACCGGGGAGCTGTTTTTT,CASSQDLGSGRANTGELFF
.,TRBV10-2,.,TRBJ1-5,TGCGCCAGCGTCGGGGGGGCGCTGGGGCAGCCCCAGCATTTT,CASVGGALGQPQHF
.,TRBV3-1/TRBV3-2,once,TRBJ1-5,TGTGCCAGCAGCCAAGAAAGGGTAAGCAATCAGCCCCAGCATTTT,CASSQERVSNQPQHF
.,TRBV6-5,.,TRBJ2-5,TGTGCCAGCAGGCCGCCTGGTGGTGAGACCCAGTACTTC,CASRPPGGETQYF
.,TRBV7-9,.,TRBJ1-1,TGTGCCAGCAGCTCCGACCCGAACACTGAAGCTTTCTTT,CASSSDPNTEAFF
TRBD2,TRBV6-5,.,TRBJ2-1,TGTGCCAGCAGTTACGGACTAGCGGGAGTTAATGAGCAGTTCTTC,CASSYGLAGVNEQFF
.,TRBV23-1,.,TRBJ1-2,TGCGCCAGCAGCCCAAATAAGGGGGATGGCTACACCTTC,CASSPNKGDGYTF
.,TRBV30,.,TRBJ1-2,TGTGCCTGGTCCCTTAACTCCGGGACCGGGGAGTGGTACACCTTC,CAWSLNSGTGEWYTF
.,TRBV5-6,.,TRBJ2-2,TGTGCCAGCAGCTTGGTTGGCGTAGCGGACGACACCGGGGAGCTGTTTTTT,CASSLVGVADDTGELFF
.,TRBV11-2,.,TRBJ1-1,TGTGCCAGCAGCTTGGACCATTCTGGGCACGGGGGAGGGGCTTTCTTT,CASSLDHSGHGGGAFF
.,TRBV27,.,TRBJ1-5,TGTGCCAGCAGCCGGGGTGGGGCCCCTCAGCCCCAGCATTTT,CASSRGGAPQPQHF
.,TRBV19,.,TRBJ1-1,TGTGCCAGTAGTATACAAGGGGCCGGGACTGAAGCTTTCTTT,CASSIQGAGTEAFF
TRBD1,TRBV5-1,once,TRBJ1-1,TGCGCCAGCAGCTCCGGGACAGGGCTCGCTGAAGCTTTCTTT,CASSSGTGLAEAFF
.,TRBV5-1,.,TRBJ2-2,TGCGCCAGCAGCTTCCCTACAGGTTCGGGGGATTCGGGTACCGGGGAGCTGTTTTTT,CASSFPTGSGDSGTGELFF
.,TRBV19,.,TRBJ2-5,TGTGCCAGTAGTATTTTGCACCGGGACAGTCCCTACGGGGGGGAGACCCAGTACTTC,CASSILHRDSPYGGETQYF
.,TRBV30,.,TRBJ2-5,TGTGCCTGGAGTGTTCGCACCCAAGAGACCCAGTACTTC,CAWSVRTQETQYF
TRBD1,TRBV7-9,.,TRBJ2-7,TGTGCCAGCACCACGGGACAGGGGGCCTTCCACGAGCAGTACTTC,CASTTGQGAFHEQYF
TRBD1,TRBV5-1,.,TRBJ1-2,TGCGCCAGCAGCTTGGCGGGACAGGGGTCCGACGGCTACACCTTC,CASSLAGQGSDGYTF
TRBD2,TRBV11-2,.,TRBJ2-3,TGTGCCAGCAGCTTTGGTCTAGCGGGAGCAGATACGCAGTATTTT,CASSFGLAGADTQYF
TRBD1,TRBV7-9,once,TRBJ1-1,TGTGCCAGCAGCAGAATACAGGGGGTGAACACTGAAGCTTTCTTT,CASSRIQGVNTEAFF
TRBD2,TRBV28,.,TRBJ2-3,TGTGCCAGCAGACCAACTAGCGGGCTCACAGATACGCAGTATTTT,CASRPTSGLTDTQYF
TRBD1,TRBV4-1,.,TRBJ2-5,TGCGCCAGCAGCCTCTCGACAGGGCACCAAGAGACCCAGTACTTC,CASSLSTGHQETQYF
.,TRBV10-3,.,TRBJ2-7,TGTGCCACCGGGACACAGACCTACGAGCAGTACTTC,CATGTQTYEQYF
.,TRBV6-1,.,TRBJ1-1,TGTGCCAGCAGTGAGAGGTATGTAAGTGAAGCTTTCTTT,CASSERYVSEAFF
.,TRBV5-1,.,TRBJ2-7,TGCGCCAGCAGCTTGGGCGGCCTGGGATACGAGCAGTACTTC,CASSLGGLGYEQYF
.,TRBV18,.,TRBJ1-2,TGTGCCAGCTCATCCAGGGCCGACTATGGCTACACCTTC,CASSSRADYGYTF
.,TRBV5-1,once,TRBJ1-6,TGCGCCAGCAGCTTTGAGGGGGACTCACCCCTCCACTTT,CASSFEGDSPLHF
TRBD1,TRBV5-1,.,TRBJ1-5,TGCGCCAGCAGCCCCGGACAGGAAAATCAGCCCCAGCATTTT,CASSPGQENQPQHF
.,TRBV11-1,.,TRBJ2-2,TGTGCCAGCAGCCGAGGACGGACGAACACCGGGGAGCTGTTTTTT,CASSRGRTNTGELFF
.,TRBV28,.,TRBJ1-2,TGTGCCAGCGAACAGTCCTATGGCTACACCTTC,CASEQSYGYTF
.,TRBV12-3/TRBV12-4,.,TRBJ2-2,TGTGCCATGCTGATCCCCGGTACCGGGGAGCTGTTTTTT,CAMLIPGTGELFF
TRBD1,TRBV9,.,TRBJ1-1,TGTGCCAGCAGCGTTAAGGACAGGGGATTCGGCACTGAAGCTTTCTTT,CASSVKDRGFGTEAFF
TRBD1,TRBV7-3,.,TRBJ2-1,TGTGCCAGCAGCTATAACCTCGACAGGGGAGGTGAGCAGTTCTTC,CASSYNLDRGGEQFF